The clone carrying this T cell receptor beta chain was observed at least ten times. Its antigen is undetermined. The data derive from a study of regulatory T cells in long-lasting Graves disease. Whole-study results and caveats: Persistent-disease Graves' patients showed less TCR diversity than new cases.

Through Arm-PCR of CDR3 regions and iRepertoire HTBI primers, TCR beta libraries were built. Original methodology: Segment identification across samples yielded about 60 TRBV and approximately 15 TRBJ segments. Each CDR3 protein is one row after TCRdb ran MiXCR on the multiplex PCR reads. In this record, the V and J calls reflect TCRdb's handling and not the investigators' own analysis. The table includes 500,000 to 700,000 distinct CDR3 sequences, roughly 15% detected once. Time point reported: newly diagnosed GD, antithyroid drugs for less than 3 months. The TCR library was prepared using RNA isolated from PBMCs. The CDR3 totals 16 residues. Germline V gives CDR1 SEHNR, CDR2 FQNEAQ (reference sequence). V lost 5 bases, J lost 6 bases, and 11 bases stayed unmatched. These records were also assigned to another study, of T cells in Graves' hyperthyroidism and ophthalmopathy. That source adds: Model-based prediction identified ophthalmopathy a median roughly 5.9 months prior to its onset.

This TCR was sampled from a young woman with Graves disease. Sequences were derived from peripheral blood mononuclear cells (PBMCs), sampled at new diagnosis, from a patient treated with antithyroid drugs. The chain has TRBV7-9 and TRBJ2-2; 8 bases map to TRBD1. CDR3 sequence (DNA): TGTGCCAGCAGCGAAGACAGGGGTATACGTGCCGGGGAGCTGTTTTTT. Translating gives CASSEDRGIRAGELFF.